The 23 T cell receptor beta chains below come from one sample, sequenced in a study of human T cells and chemical hapten exposure. As for time point: pre-sensitization, week 0. The treatment here: therapeutic diphenylcyclopropenone sensitization with weekly scalp DPC. TCRdb called the RACE reads again in MiXCR, with one record for every CDR3 protein. This sample yields about 380,000 distinct CDR3 sequences, of which about 5.1% are seen a single time; 2.5% to 3% belongs to the top ten. The source material was whole blood, sampled in connection with sensitization to the hapten diphenylcyclopropenone (DPC). The receptors originated from a woman aged 45-65 years with alopecia areata. Some clones in this sample may be carry-over from other donors' samples.

The chain couples TRBV9 to TRBJ2-2, with D possibly being TRBD1 (5 bases). CDR1 and CDR2 from the germline V gene are SGDLS and YYNGEE. Between the trimmed V and J ends, which lost 0 bases and 6 bases, there was a span of 6 bases. The CDR3 has 13 residues. The CDR3 sequence: CASSVAGPGELFF. The CDR3 DNA follows: TGTGCCAGCAGCGTAGCAGGGCCCGGGGAGCTGTTTTTT. The entire variable domain, with the rest obtained from reference TRBV9 and TRBJ2-2, is as follows: DSGVTQTPKHLITATGQRVTLRCSPRSGDLSVYWYQQSLDQGLQFLIQYYNGEERAKGNILERFSAQQFPDLHSELNLSSLELGDSALYFCASSVAGPGELFFGEGSRLTVL.

This chain uses TRBV12-3 or TRBV12-4 with TRBJ2-1, with D tentatively TRBD2 (6 bases). This CDR3 spans 15 amino acids. The V gene lost 1 base and the J gene lost 1 base, with 8 bases spanning the gap. The CDR3 protein is CASSLERESYNEQFF. CDR3 DNA sequence: TGTGCCAGCAGTTTAGAACGGGAGTCCTACAATGAGCAGTTCTTC.

The rearrangement uses TRBV5-1 and TRBJ2-3; 11 nucleotides align to TRBD1. J lost 6 bases, V lost 2 bases, and 14 bases had no gene match. CDR1 is SGHRS, CDR2 YFSETQ, per germline. This CDR3 has 18 residues. In nucleotides, the CDR3 is TGCGCCAGCAGCTTTTTTTCCCCCGGACAGGGGGCAGCGGATACGCAGTATTTT. Translation gives CASSFFSPGQGAADTQYF.

The sample holds many counts of this clonotype. The chain is built from TRBV10-3 and TRBJ2-3; D is undetermined. Germline assignment: CDR1 ENHRY and CDR2 SYGVKD. This CDR3 region has 15 residues. Trimming left V 0 bases short and J 2 bases short, with 9 bases between. This chain's CDR3 is CAISESSAPTDTQYF. In DNA form, the CDR3 reads TGTGCCATCAGTGAGTCAAGCGCGCCCACAGATACGCAGTATTTT.

The rearrangement uses TRBV29-1 and TRBJ2-1; 8 nucleotides match TRBD2. The CDR3 sequence is 14 residues long. The germline gives CDR1 SQVTM, CDR2 ANQGSEA. Trimming removed 1 base from V and 9 bases from J; junction bases left unmatched: 8. DNA for the CDR3: TGCAGCGTTGAAGGGCGGCGGGAGGCAGGTGAGCAGTTCTTC. Protein: CSVEGRREAGEQFF.

CDR3 residues: CASSSLPGTVLSPLHF. Here the CDR3 DNA reads TGTGCCAGCAGCAGTTTGCCCGGGACAGTGCTTTCACCCCTCCACTTT. The chain joins TRBV5-5 to TRBJ1-6, with TRBD1 identical over 7 bases. The CDR3 sequence is 16 residues long. Losses at the gene ends were 4 bases for V and 9 bases for J; bases not matched to a gene: 13. Germline V gives CDR1 SGHKS, CDR2 YYEKEE (reference sequence).

This clonotype appeared many times. CDR3 residues: CASREDRASPGYF. The CDR3 DNA follows: TGTGCCAGCAGAGAGGACCGGGCCTCCCCTGGGTACTTC. The chain employs TRBV6-2 or TRBV6-3 and TRBJ2-7; D is unresolved. This CDR3 is built from 13 residues. The V gene lost 6 bases and the J gene lost 12 bases, with 21 bases spanning the gap. Looked up from germline, CDR1 is MNHEY and CDR2 is SVGEGT.

The chain employs TRBV11-2 and TRBJ2-5; 7 bases are shared with TRBD1. Trimming removed 5 bases from V and 5 bases from J; junction bases left unmatched: 14. The CDR3 spans 16 residues. CDR1 is SGHAT and CDR2 is FQNNGV in the germline V gene. The CDR3: CASSPAPTGLTETQYF. The CDR3 region has the DNA TGTGCCAGCAGCCCTGCCCCGACAGGGTTGACGGAGACCCAGTACTTC.

The table lists this clonotype with many counts. The chain couples TRBV28 to TRBJ2-1; a weak D match, TRBD2 (6 bases). Trimming removed 3 bases at V and 6 bases at J, with 15 bases between. Germline CDR1 is MDHEN and CDR2 is SYDVKM. The CDR3 runs to 15 residues. The CDR3 nucleotides are TGTGCCAGCAGTTTCGGGGGTAGTTCAGTCAATGAGCAGTTCTTC. Amino acids: CASSFGGSSVNEQFF.

This clonotype was seen a handful of times. Written as DNA, the CDR3 is TGTGCCATCTGGCAGGGGGCTGACGAGCAGTACTTC. Amino acids: CAIWQGADEQYF. The chain links TRBV10-3 to TRBJ2-7; 8 bases align to TRBD1. The V and J ends lost 8 bases and 5 bases, in that order; junction bases with no gene match: 5. This CDR3 has 12 residues. The V gene's germline CDR1 is ENHRY and CDR2 SYGVKD.

The V and J genes are TRBV28 and TRBJ1-2; D possibly corresponds to TRBD1 (5 bases). Trimming shortened V by 3 bases and J by 6 bases, and 14 bases separated the two germline ends. From germline, CDR1 is MDHEN and CDR2 SYDVKM. The CDR3 is made up of 14 amino acids. The CDR3 coding sequence is TGTGCCAGCAGTTTTGAAGGGGAGGGGAATGGCTACACCTTC. Translation: CASSFEGEGNGYTF.

This clonotype has ten or more counts. J is TRBJ2-3 and V is TRBV11-2; no clear D. The V and J ends lost 3 bases and 4 bases respectively, with 2 bases between them. CDR3 length: 11 amino acids. Germline V gene data show CDR1 as SGHAT and CDR2 as FQNNGV. CDR3: CASSLPDTQYF. CDR3 sequence (DNA): TGTGCCAGCAGCTTGCCAGATACGCAGTATTTT. Full variable domain (outside the CDR3, taken from reference TRBV11-2 and TRBJ2-3): EAGVAQSPRYKIIEKRQSVAFWCNPISGHATLYWYQQILGQGPKLLIQFQNNGVVDDSQLPKDRFSAERLKGVDSTLKIQPAKLEDSAVYLCASSLPDTQYFGPGTRLTVL.

Only a few counts were recorded for this clonotype. The rearrangement joins TRBV9 to TRBJ2-7, with TRBD2 identical over 11 bases. The junction had 9 bases not matched to a gene; V was cut back by 5 bases and J by 2 bases. CDR3 length equals 16 residues. Germline V CDR1 and CDR2: SGDLS, YYNGEE. The CDR3 DNA follows: TGTGCCAGCAGTGGGACCGGTAGCGGGGGGGCCTACGAGCAGTACTTC. It codes for CASSGTGSGGAYEQYF.

This clonotype was observed a handful of times. The chain is built from TRBV3-1 and TRBJ1-1; TRBD1 might be the D (5 bases). There are 14 residues in the CDR3. Trimming took off 0 bases at V and 6 bases at J, with 11 bases between the two ends. Germline V CDR1 and CDR2: LGHDT, YNNKEL (reference sequence). CDR3 DNA sequence: TGTGCCAGCAGCCAAGATCGGGGCACTGCTGAAGCTTTCTTT. Translation: CASSQDRGTAEAFF.

This clonotype was seen a few times. The rearrangement links TRBV18 to TRBJ1-4; a possible D gene is TRBD1 (5 bases). V was clipped by 8 bases and J by 3 bases, with 13 bases between them. CDR3 length: 14 amino acids. Germline values: CDR1 KGHSH, CDR2 LQKENI. In DNA, the CDR3 is TGTGCCAGCGGTCGTGGGGGTTCTAATGAAAAACTGTTTTTT. The encoded protein is CASGRGGSNEKLFF.

This clonotype was observed many times. This chain connects TRBV28 to TRBJ2-5; perhaps TRBD2 as D (5 bases). CDR3 size: 13 residues. V was shortened by 6 bases and J by 7 bases, with 15 bases between the two germline ends. Germline lookup yields CDR1 MDHEN and CDR2 SYDVKM. CDR3 nucleotide sequence: TGTGCCAGCAGCTTTACTAGTTCGGGGACCCAGTACTTC. This translates into CASSFTSSGTQYF.

The sample holds many counts of this clonotype. This chain uses TRBV24-1 with TRBJ1-1, with TRBD1 matching over 9 bases. This CDR3 is 16 amino acids long. V shed 5 bases, J shed 1 base, and the junction held 7 bases outside the gene matches. Germline assignment: CDR1 KGHDR and CDR2 SFDVKD. CDR3 in DNA: TGTGCCACCAGTGGTCCCCCGGGACAGGGGAACACTGAAGCTTTCTTT. Translating it yields CATSGPPGQGNTEAFF.

The rearrangement uses TRBV15 and TRBJ1-3, with TRBD1 matching 9 bases. V shed 0 bases and J 4 bases; nucleotides not matched to a gene: 7. This CDR3 is built from 17 residues. Germline lookup yields CDR1 LNHNV and CDR2 YYDKDF (reference sequence). Here the CDR3 DNA reads TGTGCCACCAGCAGAGATAGGGGGACAGGGTCCGGAAACACCATATATTTT. It yields the protein CATSRDRGTGSGNTIYF. Looking up the rest from reference TRBV15 and TRBJ1-3 gives the full variable domain: DAMVIQNPRYQVTQFGKPVTLSCSQTLNHNVMYWYQQKSSQAPKLLFHYYDKDFNNEADTPDNFQSRRPNTSFCFLDIRSPGLGDTAMYLCATSRDRGTGSGNTIYFGEGSWLTVV.

A few counts support this clonotype. The chain is built from TRBV5-6 and TRBJ2-5, with 7 bases identical to TRBD2. CDR1 is SGHDT, CDR2 YYEEEE, per germline. V lost 0 bases, J lost 5 bases, and 10 bases stayed unmatched. The CDR3 covers 16 residues. The CDR3 here is CASSLVAGVVRETQYF. In DNA form, the CDR3 reads TGTGCCAGCAGCTTGGTGGCGGGAGTGGTGCGGGAGACCCAGTACTTC.

This clonotype has ten or more counts. The chain recombines TRBV12-3 or TRBV12-4 with TRBJ2-1; TRBD2 matches 10 bases. The length of the CDR3 is 20 residues. V dropped 1 base and J dropped 0; count of bases not matched to a gene: 12. The chain's CDR3 is CASSLDPRELAGTSYNEQFF. The CDR3 coding sequence is TGTGCCAGCAGTTTAGATCCCCGCGAACTAGCGGGGACCTCCTACAATGAGCAGTTCTTC.

This clonotype was seen only a few times. The chain couples TRBV18 to TRBJ2-3; D tentatively reads TRBD1 or TRBD2 (5 bases each). V was pared by 5 bases and J by 8 bases, with 14 bases between. CDR3 length: 13 residues. Germline values: CDR1 KGHSH, CDR2 LQKENI. CDR3 sequence reads: CASSNTGPGTQYF. CDR3 nucleotides: TGTGCCAGCTCAAACACGGGGCCGGGTACGCAGTATTTT.

In this sample, this clonotype turned up many times. The chain is built from TRBV9 and TRBJ1-6; D call uncertain. This CDR3 is built from 15 residues. The V gene's germline CDR1 is SGDLS and CDR2 YYNGEE. The V end was cut by 0 bases, the J end by 8 bases, with 12 bases between. CDR3 residues: CASSVDGEVHSPLHF. The CDR3 region has the DNA TGTGCCAGCAGCGTAGATGGGGAGGTCCATTCACCCCTCCACTTT.

This clonotype came up many times. The chain is built from TRBV2 and TRBJ2-1; maybe TRBD2 (7 bases). The germline CDR1 and CDR2 sequences are SNHLY and FYNNEI. Trimming pared 8 bases from V and 7 bases from J, leaving 15 bases between. The CDR3 sequence is 13 residues long. The CDR3 loop is CASARGAVNEQFF. DNA for the CDR3: TGTGCCAGCGCACGGGGGGCGGTTAATGAGCAGTTCTTC.